This TCR beta chain stems from a study of T-cell reconstitution after alpha-beta-depleted transplantation in children. Unique molecular identifiers were incorporated into the prepared TCRbeta library. TCRdb re-derived calls from the PCR reads in MiXCR, one entry per CDR3 protein. The sample includes some 240,000 distinct CDR3 sequences, 7.5% to 10% of them seen just once. CDR1 KGHSH and CDR2 LQKENI come from the germline V gene. The CDR3 is 12 residues long. V lost 1 base, J lost 4 bases, and 3 bases lay in between. This clonotype was seen ten or more times. This rearrangement joins TRBV18 to TRBJ2-3; D uncertain. The sequence came from a human donor who donated a stem cell graft to a child with SCID. The sequencing used PBMCs from the stem cell graft donor, collected from the stem cell graft. The CDR3 DNA follows: TGTGCCAGCTCACCACGCCCAGATACGCAGTATTTT. As protein: CASSPRPDTQYF. Complete variable domain (other parts from reference TRBV18 and TRBJ2-3): NAGVMQNPRHLVRRRGQEARLRCSPMKGHSHVYWYRQLPEEGLKFMVYLQKENIIDESGMPKERFSAEFPKEGPSILRIQQVVRGDSAAYFCASSPRPDTQYFGPGTRLTVL.